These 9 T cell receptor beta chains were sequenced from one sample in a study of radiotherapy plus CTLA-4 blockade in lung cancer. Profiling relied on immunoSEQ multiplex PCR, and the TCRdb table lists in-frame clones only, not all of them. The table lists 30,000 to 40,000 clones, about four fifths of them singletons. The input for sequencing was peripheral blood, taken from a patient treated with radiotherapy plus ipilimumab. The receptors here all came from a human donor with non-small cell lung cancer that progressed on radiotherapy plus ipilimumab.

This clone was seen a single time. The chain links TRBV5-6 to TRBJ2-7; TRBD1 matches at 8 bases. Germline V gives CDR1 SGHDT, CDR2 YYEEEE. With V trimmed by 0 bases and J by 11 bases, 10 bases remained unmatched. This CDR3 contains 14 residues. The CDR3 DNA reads TGTGCCAGCAGCTTGGATCGTAGTTGGACAGGGAAGTACTTC. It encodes CASSLDRSWTGKYF. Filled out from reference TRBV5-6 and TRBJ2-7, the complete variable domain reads DAGVTQSPTHLIKTRGQQVTLRCSPKSGHDTVSWYQQALGQGPQFIFQYYEEEERQRGNFPDRFSGHQFPNYSSELNVNALLLGDSALYLCASSLDRSWTGKYFGPGTRLTVT.

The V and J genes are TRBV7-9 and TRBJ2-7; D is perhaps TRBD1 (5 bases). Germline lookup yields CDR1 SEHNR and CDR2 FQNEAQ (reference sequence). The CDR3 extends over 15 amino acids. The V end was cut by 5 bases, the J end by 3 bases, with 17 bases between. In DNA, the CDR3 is TGTGCCAGCAGCGCACCGTCGACAGCGCTCTACGAGCAGTACTTC. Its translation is CASSAPSTALYEQYF.

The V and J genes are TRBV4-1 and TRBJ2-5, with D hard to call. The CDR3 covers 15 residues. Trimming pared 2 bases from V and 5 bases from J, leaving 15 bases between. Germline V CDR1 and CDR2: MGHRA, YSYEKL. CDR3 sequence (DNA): TGCGCCAGCAGCCAATCACCCGAGCGATCGGAGACCCAGTACTTC. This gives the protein CASSQSPERSETQYF.

CDR3 DNA: TGCGCCAGCAGCCAGGATTGGGGGGCCGAGCAGTACTTC. It encodes CASSQDWGAEQYF. V is TRBV4-3 and J is TRBJ2-7, with D perhaps TRBD1 or TRBD2 (6 bases each). Germline V gene data show CDR1 as LGHNA and CDR2 as YSLEER. The CDR3 spans 13 residues. Trimming took 3 bases from V and 6 from J, leaving 12 bases between them.

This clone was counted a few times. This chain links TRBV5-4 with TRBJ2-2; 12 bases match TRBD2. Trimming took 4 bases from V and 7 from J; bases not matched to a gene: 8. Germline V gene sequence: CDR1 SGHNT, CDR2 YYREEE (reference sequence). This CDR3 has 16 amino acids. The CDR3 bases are TGTGCCAGCAGCCCAGGACTAGCGGGAAGGATCGGGGAGCTGTTTTTT. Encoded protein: CASSPGLAGRIGELFF.

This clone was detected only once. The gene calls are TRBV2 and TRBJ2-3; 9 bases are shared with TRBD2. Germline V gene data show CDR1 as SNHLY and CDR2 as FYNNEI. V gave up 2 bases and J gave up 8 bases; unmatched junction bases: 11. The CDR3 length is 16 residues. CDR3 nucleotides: TGTGCCAGCAGTGAAATAGGGCGGGGGGGCATCGGTACGCAGTATTTT. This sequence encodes CASSEIGRGGIGTQYF.

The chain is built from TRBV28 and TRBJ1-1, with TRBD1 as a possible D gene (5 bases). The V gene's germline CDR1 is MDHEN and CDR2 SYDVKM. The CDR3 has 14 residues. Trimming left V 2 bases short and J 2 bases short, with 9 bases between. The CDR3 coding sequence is TGTGCCAGCAGTTTACGGGGCTTCAACACTGAAGCTTTCTTT. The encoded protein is CASSLRGFNTEAFF.

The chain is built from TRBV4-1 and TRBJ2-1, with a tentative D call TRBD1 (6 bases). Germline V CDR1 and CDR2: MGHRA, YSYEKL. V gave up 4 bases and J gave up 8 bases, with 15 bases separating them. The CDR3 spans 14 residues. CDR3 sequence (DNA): TGCGCCAGCAGCCCCCGGGACATGATCGATGAGCAGTTCTTC. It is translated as CASSPRDMIDEQFF.

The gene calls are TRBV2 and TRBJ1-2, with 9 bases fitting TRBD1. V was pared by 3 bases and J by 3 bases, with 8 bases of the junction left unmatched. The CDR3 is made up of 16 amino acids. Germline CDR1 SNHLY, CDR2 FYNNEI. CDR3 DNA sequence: TGTGCCAGCAGTGAGGAGGAACAGGGGGCAGACTATGGCTACACCTTC. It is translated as CASSEEEQGADYGYTF.